Sequencing of this T cell receptor beta chain was carried out in a study of blood T cell repertoires in COVID-19. Profiling relied on immunoSEQ multiplex PCR, and the TCRdb table lists in-frame clones only, not all of them. This table has about 160,000 clones, around 84% appearing once. Germline assignment: CDR1 MNHEY and CDR2 SVGAGI. Trimming pared 6 bases from V and 5 bases from J, leaving 10 bases between. The CDR3 is 13 amino acids. The source material was PBMCs or T cells enriched from blood (not recorded which). This chain links TRBV6-5 with TRBJ2-2; unclear D gene. This sequence originates from a woman aged 45-65 years who had recovered from COVID-19. The CDR3 DNA reads as TGTGCCAGCAGGCGACAAGAGACCGGGGAGCTGTTTTTT. Translated: CASRRQETGELFF.